The 29 T cell receptor beta chains given below trace back to one sample, sequenced in a study of spatial heterogeneity in lung cancer. Sample time point: blood at routine non-recurrence follow-up after resection. TCRdb recomputed calls from the 5' RACE reads with MiXCR, one row per CDR3 protein. The table lists tens of thousands of distinct CDR3 sequences, roughly 19% of them singletons, with just over 20% in the top ten. The sequencing here drew on PBMCs, taken at follow-up. These TCRs come from a male donor with early-stage non-small cell lung cancer.

This clonotype was counted between two and nine times. This chain uses TRBV20-1 with TRBJ2-3, with 12 nucleotides matching TRBD1. The CDR3 has 16 residues. Germline V gene data show CDR1 as DFQATT and CDR2 as SNEGSKA (reference sequence). V lost 1 base and J lost 3; bases outside the gene matches: 5. CDR3 DNA: TGCAGTGCTAGAGTCCGGGACAGGGGGCTAACAGATACGCAGTATTTT. It encodes CSARVRDRGLTDTQYF.

The chain links TRBV6-5 to TRBJ2-2; TRBD1 might be the D (5 bases). The CDR3 contains 15 residues. Germline V gene sequence: CDR1 MNHEY, CDR2 SVGAGI. Trimming removed 0 bases at V and 7 bases at J, with 12 bases between. The CDR3 region has the DNA TGTGCCAGCAGTTACTCTTGGCAGGGAAACGGGGAGCTGTTTTTT. Protein: CASSYSWQGNGELFF.

The rearrangement joins TRBV7-2 to TRBJ1-5; 7 positions agree with TRBD1. Trimming cost V 4 bases and J 2 bases; bases outside gene matches: 2. This CDR3 has 14 residues. Germline V gene sequence: CDR1 SGHTA, CDR2 FQGNSA. The CDR3 bases are TGTGCCAGCAGCTCAGGACAGGGCAATCAGCCCCAGCATTTT. Translated: CASSSGQGNQPQHF.

The V gene is TRBV5-1, the J gene TRBJ2-2; possible D gene TRBD1, 6 bases. Germline CDR1 is SGHRS and CDR2 is YFSETQ. Trimming took 2 bases from V and 6 from J, leaving 8 bases between them. The CDR3 covers 13 residues. The CDR3: CASSLQGPGELFF. In DNA form, the CDR3 reads TGCGCCAGCAGCTTACAGGGCCCCGGGGAGCTGTTTTTT.

V and J are TRBV7-2 and TRBJ2-3; TRBD2 agrees at 8 bases. CDR3 length equals 17 residues. Germline lookup yields CDR1 SGHTA and CDR2 FQGNSA. V shed 8 bases and J 5 bases; nucleotides not matched to a gene: 18. The chain's CDR3 is CASGSGALAGHVDTQYF. CDR3 DNA sequence: TGTGCCAGCGGATCGGGTGCTCTAGCGGGCCACGTAGATACGCAGTATTTT.

There are many counts of this clonotype. The chain carries TRBV3-1 and TRBJ1-5, with a tentative D call TRBD1 (6 bases). The CDR3 spans 13 residues. The V gene lost 2 bases and the J gene lost 7 bases, with 9 bases spanning the gap. The germline gives CDR1 LGHDT, CDR2 YNNKEL (reference sequence). DNA of the CDR3: TGTGCCAGCAGCCAAAGGGGGGGCCAGCCCCAGCATTTT. Translated: CASSQRGGQPQHF.

The chain recombines TRBV15 with TRBJ2-5; tentatively, D is TRBD1 (6 bases). Germline CDR1 reads LNHNV; CDR2 reads YYDKDF (reference sequence). The CDR3 runs to 16 residues. The germline V and J ends were trimmed by 3 bases and 5 bases, with 19 bases remaining between them. The CDR3 DNA is TGTGCCACCAGCAGTGCGACGGGACACCCAGGGGAGACCCAGTACTTC. Its translation: CATSSATGHPGETQYF.

This chain joins TRBV4-1 and TRBJ2-5, with 12 nucleotides matching TRBD1. With 3 bases clipped from V and 5 bases from J, the junction kept 7 bases outside the gene matches. The CDR3 is 16 residues long. Germline CDR1 MGHRA, CDR2 YSYEKL. The CDR3 DNA follows: TGCGCCAGCAGCCAGAGCGGGACAGGGGGCGCGGAGACCCAGTACTTC. This gives the protein CASSQSGTGGAETQYF.

This chain links TRBV5-1 with TRBJ2-1, with TRBD1 matching 8 bases. The CDR3 length is 16 residues. The germline V gene has CDR1 SGHRS and CDR2 YFSETQ. With V trimmed by 4 bases and J by 4 bases, 10 bases remained unmatched. This CDR3 is CASSPNWGQVYNEQFF. The CDR3 DNA follows: TGCGCCAGCAGCCCCAACTGGGGACAGGTGTACAATGAGCAGTTCTTC.

This chain joins TRBV20-1 and TRBJ2-1, with D maybe TRBD1 (5 bases). The CDR3 totals 13 residues. The ends were cut back, 6 bases at V and 8 bases at J, with 17 bases in the middle. Per germline, CDR1 DFQATT and CDR2 SNEGSKA (reference sequence). The CDR3 here is CSAPGRVRDEQFF. DNA of the CDR3: TGCAGTGCCCCAGGCAGGGTAAGGGATGAGCAGTTCTTC.

The chain carries TRBV7-2 and TRBJ2-1; no clear D. The germline V gene has CDR1 SGHTA and CDR2 FQGNSA. Trimming removed 1 base at V and 5 bases at J, with 3 bases between. The CDR3 is 12 residues long. CDR3 amino acids: CASSLVNNEQFF. Here the CDR3 DNA reads TGTGCCAGCAGCTTAGTAAACAATGAGCAGTTCTTC. The full variable domain, completed using reference TRBV7-2 and TRBJ2-1, is GAGVSQSPSNKVTEKGKDVELRCDPISGHTALYWYRQSLGQGLEFLIYFQGNSAPDKSGLPSDRFSAERTGGSVSTLTIQRTQQEDSAVYLCASSLVNNEQFFGPGTRLTVL.

The chain couples TRBV6-2 or TRBV6-3 to TRBJ1-5; perhaps TRBD1 as D (6 bases). The V end was cut by 7 bases, the J end by 6 bases, with 19 bases between. The V gene's germline CDR1 is MNHEY and CDR2 SVGEGT. This CDR3 contains 15 residues. The CDR3 DNA is TGTGCCAGCACCCTTTCGGGACACTCGACTCAGCCCCAGCATTTT. Translating it yields CASTLSGHSTQPQHF.

The chain links TRBV2 to TRBJ2-2; 14 bases line up with TRBD2. Germline CDR1 and CDR2: SNHLY and FYNNEI. After removal of 9 bases from V and 1 base from J, the junction contained 1 base not matched to a gene. The CDR3 has 15 residues. The CDR3 loop reads CASGLAGGNTGELFF. In DNA, the CDR3 is TGTGCCAGTGGACTAGCGGGAGGGAACACCGGGGAGCTGTTTTTT. The complete variable domain, with remaining parts taken from reference TRBV2 and TRBJ2-2, reads EPEVTQTPSHQVTQMGQEVILRCVPISNHLYFYWYRQILGQKVEFLVSFYNNEISEKSEIFDDQFSVERPDGSNFTLKIRSTKLEDSAMYFCASGLAGGNTGELFFGEGSRLTVL.

V and J are TRBV6-5 and TRBJ1-5; 8 bases match TRBD1. The CDR3 length is 15 residues. V dropped 6 bases and J dropped 1; count of bases not matched to a gene: 5. The V gene's germline CDR1 is MNHEY and CDR2 SVGAGI. The DNA for the CDR3 is TGTGCCAGCAGGCGGACAGGGCAGAGCAATCAGCCCCAGCATTTT. Protein sequence: CASRRTGQSNQPQHF.

This clonotype occurred many times. The chain couples TRBV18 to TRBJ2-2, with no clear D. Looked up from germline, CDR1 is KGHSH and CDR2 is LQKENI. The CDR3 contains 16 residues. Trimming pared 2 bases from V and 0 bases from J, leaving 10 bases between. The CDR3, as DNA: TGTGCCAGCTCACCAGAAACGGTAACGAACACCGGGGAGCTGTTTTTT. It is translated as CASSPETVTNTGELFF.

The V gene is TRBV5-1, the J gene TRBJ2-2; TRBD2 matches at 11 bases. Germline-derived CDR1 and CDR2 are SGHRS and YFSETQ. This CDR3 is built from 16 residues. The J segment lost 2 bases and the V segment lost 6 bases, leaving 6 bases of the junction unmatched. The CDR3 coding sequence is TGCGCCAGCACCGTAGGGACTAGCGGAAACACCGGGGAGCTGTTTTTT. Protein: CASTVGTSGNTGELFF.

This clonotype was seen a few times. The chain uses TRBV6-1 and TRBJ2-7; 9 bases fit TRBD1. The germline V gene encodes CDR1 MNHNS and CDR2 SASEGT. This CDR3 region has 14 residues. Trimming at V came to 6 bases and at J to 4 bases, leaving 7 bases not matched to a gene. This CDR3 is CASSAGQGRYEQYV. CDR3 DNA: TGTGCCAGCAGCGCGGGACAGGGAAGGTACGAGCAGTACGTC.

This clonotype is judged medium-sized (0.01 to 0.1%). V is TRBV4-3 and J is TRBJ2-1; no clear D. V was clipped by 1 base and J by 6 bases, with 19 bases between them. The CDR3 is made up of 17 amino acids. Germline V gene lookup returns CDR1 LGHNA and CDR2 YSLEER. This CDR3 reads CASSQVPAALDLNEQFF. The CDR3 nucleotides read TGCGCCAGCAGCCAAGTACCGGCAGCCCTAGACCTCAATGAGCAGTTCTTC.

This clonotype was seen more than once but under ten times. The rearrangement joins TRBV7-9 to TRBJ2-2; D perhaps matches TRBD1 (5 bases). The CDR3 is made up of 15 amino acids. Germline lookup yields CDR1 SEHNR and CDR2 FQNEAQ (reference sequence). The V end was cut by 3 bases, the J end by 0 bases, with 8 bases between. The chain's CDR3 is CASSLDTTNTGELFF. The CDR3 DNA reads TGTGCCAGCAGCTTGGACACCACGAACACCGGGGAGCTGTTTTTT.

The chain joins TRBV6-2 or TRBV6-3 to TRBJ1-2; TRBD1 agrees at 8 bases. From germline, CDR1 is MNHEY and CDR2 SVGEGT. V lost 2 bases to trimming and J lost 4 bases; unmatched junction nucleotides: 6. The CDR3 spans 15 residues. The CDR3 sequence: CASSYGTGDIYGYTF. The CDR3 DNA follows: TGTGCCAGCAGTTACGGGACAGGCGATATCTATGGCTACACCTTC.

V and J are TRBV6-2 or TRBV6-3 and TRBJ2-7, with 9 bases lining up with TRBD1. The V segment lost 5 bases and the J segment 0 bases; nucleotides outside the gene matches: 8. The CDR3 has 16 amino acids. In germline, CDR1 is MNHEY, CDR2 SVGEGT. Written as DNA, the CDR3 is TGTGCCAGCAGTCGGCTTGGGACAGGGAGCTCCTACGAGCAGTACGTC. As protein: CASSRLGTGSSYEQYV.

A note on this clonotype: An end of the junction does not agree with germline; a read error may underlie this. V and J are TRBV7-9 and TRBJ2-7; perhaps TRBD1 as D (6 bases). The germline V gene has CDR1 SEHNR and CDR2 FQNEAQ (reference sequence). CDR3 length: 16 amino acids. The CDR3 bases are TGTGGCAGCAGCTTAGTAGGGGGAGCAAACTCCTACGAGCAGTACTTC. Translation: CGSSLVGGANSYEQYF.

This clonotype was observed many times. The V gene is TRBV7-8, the J gene TRBJ2-3; 9 nucleotides agree with TRBD1. The length of the CDR3 is 15 residues. The ends lost 5 bases at V and 3 bases at J; junction bases unmatched: 6. CDR1 SGHVS and CDR2 FQNEAQ come from the germline V gene. CDR3: CASSLRTGETDTQYF. In DNA form, the CDR3 reads TGTGCCAGCAGCCTACGGACAGGGGAGACAGATACGCAGTATTTT.

In this sample, this clonotype turned up many times. The V call is TRBV27, the J call TRBJ2-1; 13 bases match TRBD2. Losses at the gene ends were 5 bases for V and 6 bases for J; bases not matched to a gene: 7. This CDR3 has 16 amino acids. Germline V gene lookup returns CDR1 MNHEY and CDR2 SMNVEV (reference sequence). CDR3 bases: TGTGCCAGCAGTGCCGGGACTAGCGGGGAGGGCAATGAGCAGTTCTTC. This encodes CASSAGTSGEGNEQFF.

About this clonotype itself: The conserved final phenylalanine or tryptophan is absent from the CDR3, which likely points to a read error. The rearrangement joins TRBV20-1 to TRBJ2-3; D call uncertain. The CDR3 contains 12 residues. CDR1 is DFQATT, CDR2 SNEGSKA, per germline (reference sequence). With 3 bases removed from V and 0 bases from J, the gap between germline ends came to 4 bases. CDR3 DNA sequence: TGCAGTGCTAGCGGGAGCACAGATACGCAGTATTGT. Protein: CSASGSTDTQYC.

This chain joins TRBV7-9 and TRBJ1-5; D perhaps matches TRBD1 (6 bases). This CDR3 comprises 15 residues. Germline CDR1 and CDR2: SEHNR and FQNEAQ (reference sequence). Trimming pared 5 bases from V and 4 bases from J, leaving 15 bases between. The CDR3 loop is CASSGQGQRNQPQHF. CDR3 in DNA: TGTGCCAGCAGCGGCCAGGGACAAAGGAATCAGCCCCAGCATTTT.

This clonotype was observed many times. The J gene is TRBJ2-3, the V gene TRBV29-1; D uncertain. CDR1 and CDR2 from the germline V gene are SQVTM and ANQGSEA. There are 13 residues in the CDR3. Trimming left V 6 bases short and J 7 bases short, with 17 bases between. CDR3 nucleotide sequence: TGCAGCGTCGTACCGACTGGGCCTAATACGCAGTATTTT. Translated, it gives CSVVPTGPNTQYF.

This sequence joins TRBV6-2 or TRBV6-3 and TRBJ2-6; D tentatively reads TRBD1 or TRBD2 (5 bases each). Looked up from germline, CDR1 is MNHEY and CDR2 is SVGEGT. V dropped 7 bases and J dropped 4 bases, with 14 bases sitting between them. This CDR3 has 15 amino acids. The CDR3 DNA sequence: TGTGCCAGCACTACAGCAGGGACCGGGGCCAACGTCCTGACTTTC. Translating gives CASTTAGTGANVLTF.

This clonotype was counted a few times. The chain combines TRBV12-3 or TRBV12-4 with TRBJ1-1; D unclear. CDR3 length: 12 amino acids. V lost 6 bases to trimming and J lost 4 bases, with 9 bases between them. The CDR3 region has the DNA TGTGCCAGCAGGGTTGGAACCACTGAAGCTTTCTTT. Translated: CASRVGTTEAFF.